This T cell receptor (beta chain) originates from a study of T cells in Graves' hyperthyroidism and ophthalmopathy. General study findings and limits: The model foresaw ophthalmopathy a median around seven months prior to onset.

It was RNA transcripts that yielded the amplified TCR beta CDR3 regions. First-round RT-PCR targeting the TCR CDR3 was performed with the HTBI primer set. TCRdb re-called the multiplex PCR reads through MiXCR, storing one row per CDR3 protein. The repertoire includes hundreds of thousands of distinct CDR3 sequences, approximately 18% of them detected once, and approximately 37% sits in the top ten. The PBMCs were taken from roughly 9.3 ml of fresh peripheral blood. This clonotype was found a few times. Its antigen is still unknown. This CDR3 is 18 amino acids long. J lost 1 base, V lost 4 bases, and 9 bases had no gene match. Germline V lookup: CDR1 WNHNN, CDR2 SYGVQD (reference sequence).

The chain carries TRBV10-1 and TRBJ2-1, with TRBD2 matching over 11 bases. The sequenced sample consisted of blood. The receptor comes from a man aged 50 to 60 with Graves' ophthalmopathy. The CDR3 spells CASSVGLAGGRSYNEQFF. The CDR3 nucleotides read TGCGCCAGCAGTGTCGGCCTAGCGGGAGGTAGGTCCTACAATGAGCAGTTCTTC.